The following is a TCR beta chain sequence with its context. The data belong to a study of beta chain features in type 1 diabetes. Germline CDR1 SGHKS, CDR2 YYEKEE (reference sequence). V lost 2 bases and J lost 7; bases outside the gene matches: 7. The CDR3 is 16 residues long. Since all of the isolated RNA was reverse transcribed, expressed TCRB transcripts were what got sequenced. Some clones are missing from TCRdb's copy, which holds only in-frame ones; the method was immunoSEQ multiplex PCR. The table has under 250,000 clones, 25% to 35% seen once. The material sequenced was central memory CD4+ T cells from blood. The genes are TRBV5-5 and TRBJ2-4, with TRBD1 matching 12 bases. The receptor was derived from a man aged 25 to 40 in good health. The CDR3 loop is CASSLSGQGAWNIQYF. CDR3 DNA: TGTGCCAGCAGCTTATCGGGACAGGGGGCTTGGAACATTCAGTACTTC.